The TCR beta chain described here comes from a study of cytomegalovirus exposure and HLA in healthy donors. For the study at large: An earlier analysis identified 117 million unique TCR beta sequences in 150 million to 200 million T cells. Broader study findings: The later analysis indicated that the majority of CMV-associated TCR beta chains appeared HLA-restricted.

Notes on this clone: Its antigen is unidentified.

CDR1 is MNHEY, CDR2 SMNVEV, per germline (reference sequence). The CDR3 loop spans 16 amino acids. V lost 2 bases, J lost 1 base, and 13 bases lay in between. With 60 Vbeta and 13 Jbeta primers, the PCR was carried out. Profiling relied on immunoSEQ multiplex PCR, and the TCRdb table lists in-frame clones only, not all of them. The sample carries under 110,000 clones, about three quarters recorded once. The source of this sequence is a boy between 10 and 17 years old in good health and CMV-seronegative. The source material was PBMCs. The chain has TRBV27 and TRBJ2-3; TRBD1 might be the D (6 bases). The DNA for the CDR3 is TGTGCCAGCAGTTTAAGCCGGACAGTTCGCACAGATACGCAGTATTTT. It encodes CASSLSRTVRTDTQYF.